This is a list of T cell receptor beta chains from one sample in a study of T cells after yellow fever vaccination. Each CDR3 protein gets one entry after TCRdb re-called the 5' RACE reads with MiXCR. The table includes hundreds of thousands of distinct CDR3 sequences, more than 3% detected once. This sample comprised PBMCs, obtained on the day of the yellow fever booster vaccination. The source of these receptors is a young man who received the YFV17D yellow fever vaccine. Both conserved end residues are part of each CDR3. The D gene is left open where the match is weak. A clone size is listed for some rows: how often the clone was seen (once, few, many), or a class if it is expanded.

size | J | D | V | DNA | CDR3
- | TRBJ2-1 | TRBD2 | TRBV7-6 | TGTGCCAGCAGCTCAAGCGGGGGGGACAATGAGCAGTTCTTC | CASSSSGGDNEQFF
many | TRBJ1-2 | - | TRBV7-2 | TGTGCCAGCAGCGCCCGGGCCCGAGGGGTTAGCTATGGCTACACCTTC | CASSARARGVSYGYTF
few | TRBJ2-3 | TRBD2 | TRBV20-1 | TGCAGTGCTAGAAGACTAGCGGGGGCCGAACTTTTT | CSARRLAGAELF
few | TRBJ2-1 | TRBD1 | TRBV5-1 | TGCGCCAGCAGCGACAGGGGAGAAGCCTACAATGAGCAGTTCTTC | CASSDRGEAYNEQFF
many | TRBJ1-2 | - | TRBV5-4 | TGTGCCAGCAGCTCCCTCGGCGGAGGGACCTATGGCTACACCTTC | CASSSLGGGTYGYTF
- | TRBJ2-2 | TRBD1 | TRBV6-5 | TGTGCCACTACCGGGGTACAGGGGGGAACCGGGGAGCTGTTTTTT | CATTGVQGGTGELFF
many | TRBJ2-1 | TRBD1 | TRBV5-1 | TGCGCCAGCAGCGCCACAGGGGGCCGTTACAATGAGCAGTTCTTC | CASSATGGRYNEQFF
- | TRBJ1-6 | - | TRBV20-1 | TGCAGTGCTAGAACAGGGAGCTATAATTCACCCCTCCACTTT | CSARTGSYNSPLHF
many | TRBJ2-3 | TRBD2 | TRBV7-8 | TGTGCCAGCAGCACAAAGCGGGGGGGCCGCGCAGATACGCAGTATTTT | CASSTKRGGRADTQYF
few | TRBJ1-4 | - | TRBV7-9 | TGTGCCAGCAGCCCCCTTAATGAAAAACTGTTTTTT | CASSPLNEKLFF
many | TRBJ2-5 | - | TRBV7-9 | TGTGCCAGCAGCTTAGGACAGAGACAAGAGACCCAGTACTTC | CASSLGQRQETQYF
- | TRBJ1-1 | - | TRBV5-6 | TGTGCCAGCAGCTTCATGGGTGCTGAAGCTTTCTTT | CASSFMGAEAFF
few | TRBJ1-5 | - | TRBV9 | TGTGCCAGCAGCCCCGGGACACCGTCTCAGCCCCAGCATTTT | CASSPGTPSQPQHF
- | TRBJ2-3 | TRBD2 | TRBV6-5 | TGTGCCAGCGCCTCGACTAGCGGGGGAACAGATACGCAGTATTTT | CASASTSGGTDTQYF
many | TRBJ2-1 | - | TRBV28 | TGTGCCAGCAGTCCCTTTTTCCCCTCCTACAATGAGCAGTTCTTC | CASSPFFPSYNEQFF
- | TRBJ1-3 | - | TRBV20-1 | TGCAGTGCCGGACATCTTGGAAACACCATATATTTT | CSAGHLGNTIYF
- | TRBJ1-2 | - | TRBV20-1 | TGCAGTGCTAAGAGGTCAGGGGAGCCTAACTATGGCTACACCTTC | CSAKRSGEPNYGYTF
few | TRBJ1-2 | - | TRBV10-3 | TGTGCCATCAGTGAGTCCAGAGGGCACTACACCTTC | CAISESRGHYTF
many | TRBJ1-4 | - | TRBV12-3/TRBV12-4 | TGTGCCAGCAGCCGTGCGCCGGAAAAACTGTTTTTT | CASSRAPEKLFF
few | TRBJ2-2 | TRBD1 | TRBV24-1 | TGTGCCACCGCGGACAGGTACACCGGGGAGCTGTTTTTT | CATADRYTGELFF
- | TRBJ1-2 | - | TRBV5-4 | TGTGCCAGCAGCTTGGACGAGTATGGCTACACCTTC | CASSLDEYGYTF
few | TRBJ2-6 | - | TRBV5-1 | TGCGCCAGCAGCTTGGGACTGAGCTCTGGGGCCAACGTCCTGACTTTC | CASSLGLSSGANVLTF
few | TRBJ1-1 | - | TRBV18 | TGTGCCAGCTCAGCACAGGATCTGAACACTGAAGCTTTCTTT | CASSAQDLNTEAFF
- | TRBJ2-7 | TRBD1 | TRBV20-1 | TGCAGTGCTAGAGCAATAAGGGGGCCCTACGAGCAGTACTTC | CSARAIRGPYEQYF
- | TRBJ1-2 | - | TRBV7-2 | TGTGCCAGCAGCTTAGTCAACAGTTACTCTAACTATGGCTACACCTTC | CASSLVNSYSNYGYTF
few | TRBJ1-2 | - | TRBV24-1 | TGTGCCACCAGTGATTTACGGGGCTATGGCTACACCTTC | CATSDLRGYGYTF
many | TRBJ2-3 | - | TRBV6-2/TRBV6-3 | TGTGCCAGCAACCCTCGGGCCATTCTCGAAACGCAGTATTTT | CASNPRAILETQYF
many | TRBJ2-1 | - | TRBV20-1 | TGCAGTGCCGTGCAGGGAGGCAATGAGCAGTTCTTC | CSAVQGGNEQFF
many | TRBJ2-2 | - | TRBV11-3 | TGTGCCAGCAGCTTTAGGGGCCAATCCCTTAACACCGGGGAGCTGTTTTTT | CASSFRGQSLNTGELFF